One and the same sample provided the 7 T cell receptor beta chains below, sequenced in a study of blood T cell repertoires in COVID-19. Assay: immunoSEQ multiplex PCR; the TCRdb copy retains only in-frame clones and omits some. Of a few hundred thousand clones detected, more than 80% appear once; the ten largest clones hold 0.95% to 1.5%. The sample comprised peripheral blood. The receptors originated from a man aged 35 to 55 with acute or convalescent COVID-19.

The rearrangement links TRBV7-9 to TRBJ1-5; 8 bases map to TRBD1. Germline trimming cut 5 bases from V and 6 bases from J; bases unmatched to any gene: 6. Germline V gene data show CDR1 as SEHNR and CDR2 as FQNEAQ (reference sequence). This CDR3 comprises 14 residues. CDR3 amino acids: CASSRQGIAQPQHF. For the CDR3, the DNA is TGTGCCAGCAGCCGACAGGGGATAGCTCAGCCCCAGCATTTT.

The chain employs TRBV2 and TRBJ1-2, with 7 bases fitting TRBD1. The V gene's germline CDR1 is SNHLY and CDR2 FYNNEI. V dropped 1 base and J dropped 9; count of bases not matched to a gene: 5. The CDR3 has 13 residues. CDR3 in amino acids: CASSEGQGFRYTF. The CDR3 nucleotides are TGTGCCAGCAGTGAAGGACAGGGATTTCGCTACACCTTC.

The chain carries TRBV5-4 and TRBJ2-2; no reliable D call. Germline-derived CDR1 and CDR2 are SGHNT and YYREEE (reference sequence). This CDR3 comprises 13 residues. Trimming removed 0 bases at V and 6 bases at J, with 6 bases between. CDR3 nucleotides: TGTGCCAGCAGCTTGGATCCTTCCGGGGAGCTGTTTTTT. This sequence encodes CASSLDPSGELFF.

CDR3 region: CASSLLSGGAPETQYF. CDR3 DNA sequence: TGTGCCAGCAGCCTTCTTAGCGGGGGGGCCCCAGAGACCCAGTACTTC. This chain connects TRBV7-2 to TRBJ2-5; TRBD2 matches at 11 bases. Germline assignment: CDR1 SGHTA and CDR2 FQGNSA. The J segment lost 4 bases and the V segment lost 5 bases, leaving 9 bases of the junction unmatched. The CDR3 extends over 16 amino acids.

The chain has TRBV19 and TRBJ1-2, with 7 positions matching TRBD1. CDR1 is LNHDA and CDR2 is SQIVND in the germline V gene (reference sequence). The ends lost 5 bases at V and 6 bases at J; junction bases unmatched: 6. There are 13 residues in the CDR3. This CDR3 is CASSLQGENGYTF. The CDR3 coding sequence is TGTGCCAGTAGTTTGCAGGGGGAGAATGGCTACACCTTC.

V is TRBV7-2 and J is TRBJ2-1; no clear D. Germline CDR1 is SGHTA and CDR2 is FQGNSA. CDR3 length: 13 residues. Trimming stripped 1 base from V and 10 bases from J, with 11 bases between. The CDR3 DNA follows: TGTGCCAGCAGCTTAGGGCAGGTCAGGGAGCAGTTCTTC. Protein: CASSLGQVREQFF.

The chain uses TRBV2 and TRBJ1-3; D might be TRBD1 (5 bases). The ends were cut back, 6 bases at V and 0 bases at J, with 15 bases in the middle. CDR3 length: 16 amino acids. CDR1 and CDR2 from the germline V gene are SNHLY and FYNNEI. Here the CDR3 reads CASSQGRGFSGNTIYF. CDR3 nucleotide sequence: TGTGCCAGCAGCCAGGGACGGGGGTTCTCTGGAAACACCATATATTTT.